This T cell receptor (beta chain) was documented in a study of T-cell reconstitution after alpha-beta-depleted transplantation in children. Germline CDR1 reads MNHEY; CDR2 reads SMNVEV (reference sequence). The CDR3 spans 14 residues. Deletions cut 0 bases from V and 8 bases from J, with 13 bases between. The sample holds many counts of this clonotype. A library of TCRbeta sequences, prepared with unique molecular identifiers, was generated. TCRdb reprocessed the PCR reads via MiXCR and lists one record per CDR3 protein. Here the sample spans hundreds of thousands of distinct CDR3 sequences, over 10% being singletons.

The TCR sequence derives from a girl aged 2 to 9 with congenital amegakaryocytic thrombocytopenia, due to receive a stem cell transplant. The sample was PBMCs, taken before TCRalphabeta/CD19-depleted stem cell transplant. This chain joins TRBV27 and TRBJ1-2, with D uncertain. CDR3 sequence (DNA): TGTGCCAGCAGTTTATCAGGCCAGGCGCGCGGCTACACCTTC. This sequence encodes CASSLSGQARGYTF.